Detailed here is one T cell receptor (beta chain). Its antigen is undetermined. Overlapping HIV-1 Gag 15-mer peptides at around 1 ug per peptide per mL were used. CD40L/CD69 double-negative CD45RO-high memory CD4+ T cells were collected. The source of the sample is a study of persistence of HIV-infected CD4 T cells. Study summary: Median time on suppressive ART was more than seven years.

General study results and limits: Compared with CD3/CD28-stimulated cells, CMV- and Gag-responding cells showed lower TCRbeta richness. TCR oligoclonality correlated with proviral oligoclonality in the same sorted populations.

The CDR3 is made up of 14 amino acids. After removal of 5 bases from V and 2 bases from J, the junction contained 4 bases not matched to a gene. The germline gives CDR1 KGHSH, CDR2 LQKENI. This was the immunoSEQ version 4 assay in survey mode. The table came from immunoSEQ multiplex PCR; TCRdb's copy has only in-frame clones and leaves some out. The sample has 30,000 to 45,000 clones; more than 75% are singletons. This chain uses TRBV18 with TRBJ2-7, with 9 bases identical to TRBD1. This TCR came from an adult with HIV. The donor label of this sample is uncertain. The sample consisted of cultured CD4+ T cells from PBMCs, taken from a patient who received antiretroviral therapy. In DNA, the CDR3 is TGTGCCAGCTCAGGGACAGGGCAAACCTACGAGCAGTACTTC. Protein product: CASSGTGQTYEQYF.